This T cell receptor (beta chain) was observed in a study of regulatory T cells in long-lasting Graves disease. About this clonotype: Its specificity is unknown.

Points from the study as a whole: Relative to new patients (roughly 950), persistent patients exhibited greater sharing of public clonotypes (around 2,800).

For TCR beta, libraries came from iRepertoire HTBI primers and Arm-PCR of CDR3 regions. TCRdb re-called the multiplex PCR reads with MiXCR, one entry per CDR3 protein. Here the sample spans 550,000 or so distinct CDR3 sequences, about 12% being singletons. The sample's time point: newly diagnosed GD, antithyroid drugs for less than 3 months. Extracted PBMC RNA gave rise to the TCR library. A blood draw put around 9 milliliters of peripheral blood into EDTA tubes. The CDR3 totals 15 residues. V lost 5 bases, J lost 8 bases, and 21 bases lay in between. Germline values: CDR1 KGHSH, CDR2 LQKENI. These same records also appear under a second study, on T cells in Graves' hyperthyroidism and ophthalmopathy.

The source is a woman younger than 45 with Graves disease. The sequencing here drew on peripheral blood mononuclear cells (PBMCs), taken at new diagnosis, from a patient treated with antithyroid drugs. J is TRBJ1-2 and V is TRBV18; D gene ambiguous. The CDR3, as DNA: TGTGCCAGCTCAGCCGACTCCGAGGTCCGCCGGGGCTACACCTTC. Its protein is CASSADSEVRRGYTF.